Reported below is one TCR beta chain. Its antigen is unknown. Qualities for individual bases were not recorded, and no much larger clone is one base off. Amplification of TCR beta CDR3 regions was carried out from RNA transcripts. The TCR CDR3 was subjected to a first round of RT-PCR using the HTBI primer set and the Qiagen OneStep RT-PCR kit. The libraries were constructed in a second round of multiplex PCR and then size-selected and purified. Libraries were sequenced paired-end with 100 bp reads on an Illumina HiSeq2000. Per the authors' processing: SOAPnuke was used to process the raw data, throwing out any read that contained adapters or uncalled bases, had a mean Phred below 15, or lacked an exact constant-primer or identifier match. High-quality paired reads were merged using COPE v1.2.5, and each unique nucleotide sequence was defined as a clonotype. MiTCR v1.1 was used to align clonotypes to the IMGT TRBV, TRBD and TRBJ reference segments. Analysis was restricted to V-J combinations with a frequency above 0.0001, which covered roughly 99% of repertoires. A TCS score was defined as the ratio of F50 (clonal expansion) to E x V (chaos), with BLOSUM62-based TCRdist applied between CDR3 peptides within each V-J. Welch's t-statistics and random forest reduced 500 to 650 V-J features to fewer than 15, which were used in a naive Bayes classifier (R e1071). The Morisita-Horn index was used to measure how similar the thyroid and blood repertoires were. TCRdb took the public reads, trimmed them with fastp at Q25, ran MiXCR for clone calling and kept in-frame beta chains. Under each unique CDR3 protein, matching rows form one entry showing the most common genes and DNA. These V and J calls originate from TCRdb's pipeline instead of the authors' own analysis. In this sample the table shows 490,000 or so distinct CDR3 sequences, 40% to 50% of which occur a single time. The ten largest clones take up 35% to 50% of the sample.

This record comes from a study of T cells in Graves' hyperthyroidism and ophthalmopathy (dated by TCRdb to between 2017 and 2020). For context, the study as a whole: To identify TCR V-J signatures that set the groups apart, the researchers used a discovery cohort of 95 to 100 patients, made up of fewer than 50 with Graves' ophthalmopathy and about 59 with stable Graves' hyperthyroidism. An independent validation cohort of about 20 hyperthyroidism patients and 15 or so patients who later progressed to ophthalmopathy tested prospective prediction of ophthalmopathy. The paper describes TCR Vbeta CDR3 sequencing of 135 peripheral blood samples, made up of 43 ophthalmopathy patients, 70 to 75 hyperthyroidism patients and 17 progressor patients. The 100 or so discovery patients were randomly split 7:3 into training and test sets. After sampling, hyperthyroidism patients received methimazole starting at 30 mg daily, and ophthalmopathy patients received high-dose intravenous methylprednisolone. In roughly six Graves' hyperthyroidism patients, the study also compared T-cell repertoires from thyroid tissue with T-cell repertoires from blood. Broader findings and caveats from the paper: In validation, progression to ophthalmopathy was predicted by the model with about 70% sensitivity and around 76% specificity, a median of 6.5 months before onset. A 13 V-J signature model separated ophthalmopathy from stable hyperthyroidism, with nearly 90% sensitivity and 81% to 82% specificity in cross-validation and 80%/75% in testing. Most expanded thyroid clonotypes (frequency above 0.001) were also detected in blood, suggesting blood repertoires may reflect thyroid immune responses. No statistical method was used to set the sample size in advance, and investigators knew the group allocation.

The CDR3 runs 16 amino acids, cysteine and phenylalanine included. Left in the record is the CDR3 DNA by itself, 48 bases read in frame from the first base. Trimming costs V 1 base and J 6 bases, and their ends lie 19 bases apart. CDR1 and CDR2 were assigned from the germline V gene as SGHAT and FQNNGV. Any patient with an uncontrolled infection, another autoimmune disease, pregnancy or lactation was excluded. Clinical symptoms, serum thyroxine and TRAb, thyroid ultrasound, and orbital computed tomography formed the basis for the diagnoses. Total RNA was extracted with Trizol reagent, and quality was checked on an Agilent 2100 Bioanalyzer.

The chain is encoded by TRBV11-2 joined to TRBJ2-7, with the D gene not clear enough to name. The specimen was peripheral blood or thyroid tissue (not recorded which). This TCR was sampled from an adult woman with Graves' disease, either hyperthyroidism or ophthalmopathy (not recorded which). This receptor has the CDR3 CASSLGLRPGGIEQYF. The bases are TGTGCCAGCAGCTTAGGTCTGCGACCGGGTGGGATCGAGCAGTACTTC.